A single sample gave rise to the 5 T cell receptor beta chains below, sequenced in a study of blood T cells in healthy people across ages (dated by TCRdb to between 2015 and 2017). Libraries were prepared through 5' RACE. The sequencer listed for this sample is Illumina HiSeq 2500. A second PCR of roughly 7 to 11 cycles was performed with a sample-barcoded 5' primer and a J-beta primer mix. Through fastp at Q25 and MiXCR, TCRdb rebuilt clones from the public reads, retaining in-frame beta chains. Each entry merges the rows of one CDR3 protein and shows their most common DNA and genes. Counted in this sample were 700,000 to 800,000 distinct CDR3 sequences; roughly 45% of them appeared once. About 20% of the sample comes from the top ten. The material sequenced was blood. These receptors all stem from a woman aged 60-70 years in good health.

This clonotype was found a few times. This chain links TRBV5-1 with TRBJ1-1; the D is unclear. The ends were cut back, 4 bases at V and 7 bases at J, with 14 bases in the middle. Germline V gene data show CDR1 as SGHRS and CDR2 as YFSETQ. The CDR3 is 13 residues long. The CDR3 DNA follows: TGCGCCAGCAGCCCCGCAACGAACCTTGAAGCTTTCTTT. The encoded protein is CASSPATNLEAFF.

This chain links TRBV6-4 with TRBJ2-1, with D possibly TRBD2 on 5 matching bases. The V end lost 6 bases, the J end lost 7 bases, and 13 bases lay between the germline ends. Looked up from germline, CDR1 is MRHNA and CDR2 is SNTAGT. The CDR3 runs 13 residues. CDR3 sequence (DNA): TGTGCCAGCAGCGAGGGCAGGCCAAATGAGCAGTTCTTC. This encodes CASSEGRPNEQFF.

A remark on this clonotype: The final CDR3 position lacks the conserved phenylalanine or tryptophan, pointing to a likely read error. This chain uses TRBV7-2 with TRBJ2-3; 11 nucleotides agree with TRBD2. Germline V gene data show CDR1 as SGHTA and CDR2 as FQGNSA. The CDR3 runs 14 residues. V lost 5 bases to trimming and J lost 6 bases; unmatched junction nucleotides: 4. The CDR3 coding sequence is TGTGCCAGCAGCGCTAGCGGGAGGACCGATACGCAGTATGTT. Its protein product is CASSASGRTDTQYV.

The rearrangement links TRBV7-3 to TRBJ1-2; no firm D call. The CDR3 is 14 amino acids. Per the germline V gene, CDR1 is SGHTA and CDR2 is FQGTGA. V lost 0 bases, J lost 9 bases, and 14 bases lay in between. In DNA form, the CDR3 reads TGTGCCAGCAGCTTAACTGGCAGCGAAGAGAGCTACACCTTC. It translates to CASSLTGSEESYTF.

In this sample, this clonotype turned up once. The chain couples TRBV29-1 to TRBJ1-2; tentative D call: TRBD1 (6 bases). Germline assignment: CDR1 SQVTM and CDR2 ANQGSEA. V was shortened by 4 bases and J by 8 bases, with 23 bases between the two germline ends. This CDR3 has 15 amino acids. CDR3 in amino acids: CSVGVPGRGLGGYTF. The CDR3 nucleotides are TGCAGCGTTGGGGTCCCGGGCAGGGGCCTTGGCGGCTACACCTTC.